The 8 T cell receptor beta chains below were found in one sample sequenced in a study of T-cell memory formation after mild COVID-19 (dated by TCRdb to the early 2020s). Receptors were amplified or captured by 5' RACE. The data were produced on an Illumina NovaSeq 6000. In TCRdb, the public reads were trimmed at Q25 with fastp and aligned with MiXCR, with productive beta chains retained. Entries are consolidated by CDR3 protein sequence, retaining the most common genes and DNA. A total of fewer than 90,000 distinct CDR3 sequences appear in this sample, about 13% of them only once. Of the sample, roughly 40% falls within the top ten clones. The sample comprised PBMCs or a T cell subset sorted from them (not recorded which). Receptors originate from a man between 18 and 29 years old who had mild COVID-19 (a few samples of this study predate the infection). The sample titles of this study are shuffled in the database, so cell type and time point are left out; the donor was told from shared clones.

The V gene is TRBV20-1, the J gene TRBJ2-3; no clear D gene. The CDR3 loop spans 15 amino acids. Germline CDR1 reads DFQATT; CDR2 reads SNEGSKA (reference sequence). The germline V and J ends were trimmed by 3 bases and 0 bases, with 13 bases remaining between them. CDR3 residues: CSASSSALSTDTQYF. The CDR3 coding sequence is TGCAGTGCTAGTTCGTCAGCGCTTAGCACAGATACGCAGTATTTT.

As concerns this clonotype: A much more abundant neighbour one base away suggests this may be a read error. The chain uses TRBV7-9 and TRBJ2-1; tentative D call: TRBD1 (6 bases). There are 15 residues in the CDR3. CDR1 SEHNR and CDR2 FQNEAQ come from the germline V gene (reference sequence). The CDR3: CASSLVLGASDEQVF. The CDR3 nucleotides read TGTGCCAGCAGCTTAGTCTTGGGGGCCAGCGATGAGCAGGTCTTC.

This clonotype was seen a handful of times. The rearrangement links TRBV4-3 to TRBJ2-1, with 11 bases aligning to TRBD2. This CDR3 spans 17 amino acids. The V gene end was trimmed by 1 base and the J gene end by 6 bases; junction bases not matched to a gene: 8. CDR1 and CDR2 (germline): LGHNA, YSLEER. The CDR3 spells CASSQGIAGGPGNEQFF. CDR3 DNA: TGCGCCAGCAGCCAAGGAATAGCGGGGGGGCCTGGCAATGAGCAGTTCTTC.

The rearrangement uses TRBV7-9 and TRBJ1-5; maybe TRBD1 (5 bases). V was shortened by 3 bases and J by 6 bases, with 12 bases between the two germline ends. There are 14 residues in the CDR3. Germline assignment: CDR1 SEHNR and CDR2 FQNEAQ (reference sequence). The CDR3, as DNA: TGTGCCAGCAGCTTGGACCAGGGTCTTCAGCCCCAGCATTTT. Amino acids: CASSLDQGLQPQHF.

The V gene is TRBV7-6, the J gene TRBJ2-7, with unresolved D. The CDR3 spans 15 residues. Germline loops: CDR1 SGHVS, CDR2 FNYEAQ. V shed 5 bases and J shed 0 bases, with 14 bases lying between them. In DNA form, the CDR3 reads TGTGCCAGCAGCGCCACCGGGTTCTCCTCCTACGAGCAGTACTTC. This sequence encodes CASSATGFSSYEQYF.

This clonotype was detected a few times. The chain has TRBV3-1 and TRBJ2-7; 8 nucleotides agree with TRBD2. The CDR3 consists of 15 residues. Germline V gene data show CDR1 as LGHDT and CDR2 as YNNKEL (reference sequence). Trimming removed 1 base from V and 5 bases from J; junction bases left unmatched: 7. The CDR3: CASSQAGGTVNEQYF. In DNA form, the CDR3 reads TGTGCCAGCAGCCAAGCGGGGGGGACCGTCAACGAGCAGTACTTC.

This sequence joins TRBV6-5 and TRBJ2-7, with 7 nucleotides matching TRBD2. V gave up 6 bases and J gave up 2 bases; unmatched junction bases: 4. CDR1 MNHEY and CDR2 SVGAGI come from the germline V gene. CDR3 length: 13 amino acids. The CDR3 DNA sequence: TGTGCCAGCAGCACCGGGACTACCTACGAGCAGTACTTC. This codes for CASSTGTTYEQYF.

This clonotype was found a few times. This chain uses TRBV7-9 with TRBJ2-2; 10 nucleotides line up with TRBD1. Germline V gives CDR1 SEHNR, CDR2 FQNEAQ (reference sequence). The trim removed 0 bases at V and 6 bases at J, leaving 4 bases unmatched. This CDR3 comprises 16 residues. The CDR3 loop reads CASSLAGQGTAGELFF. DNA for the CDR3: TGTGCCAGCAGCTTAGCGGGACAGGGGACAGCCGGGGAGCTGTTTTTT. Complete variable domain (other parts from reference TRBV7-9 and TRBJ2-2): DTGVSQNPRHKITKRGQNVTFRCDPISEHNRLYWYRQTLGQGPEFLTYFQNEAQLEKSRLLSDRFSAERPKGSFSTLEIQRTEQGDSAMYLCASSLAGQGTAGELFFGEGSRLTVL.